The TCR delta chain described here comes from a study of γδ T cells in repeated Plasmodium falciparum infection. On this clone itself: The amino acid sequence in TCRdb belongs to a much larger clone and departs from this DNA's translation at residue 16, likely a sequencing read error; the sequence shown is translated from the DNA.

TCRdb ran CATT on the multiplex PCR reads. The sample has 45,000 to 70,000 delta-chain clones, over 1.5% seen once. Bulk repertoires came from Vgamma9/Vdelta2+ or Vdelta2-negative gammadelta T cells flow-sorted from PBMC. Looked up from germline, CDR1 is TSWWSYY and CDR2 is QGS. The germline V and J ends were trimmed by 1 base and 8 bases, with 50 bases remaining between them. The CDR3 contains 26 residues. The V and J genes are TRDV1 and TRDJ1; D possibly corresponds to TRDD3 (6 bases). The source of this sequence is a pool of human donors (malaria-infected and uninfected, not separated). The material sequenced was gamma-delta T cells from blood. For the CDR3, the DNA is TGTGCTCTTGGGGAACGGTACCCGCTCTACGCTGTTGTTGCTGGGGAATATTTCGGACGTAGCCTGAAACTCATCTTT. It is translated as CALGERYPLYAVVAGEYFGRSLKLIF.